The 9 T cell receptor beta chains in this list originate from one sample, sequenced in a study of blood T cell repertoires in COVID-19. Produced via immunoSEQ multiplex PCR; TCRdb's table is partial and in-frame only. This table holds roughly 140,000 clones, approximately 88% found once. The specimen sequenced was PBMCs or T cells enriched from blood (not recorded which). Receptor source: a woman aged 25-40 years with acute COVID-19.

The chain couples TRBV18 to TRBJ2-1, with 12 bases matching TRBD2. From germline, CDR1 is KGHSH and CDR2 LQKENI. With V trimmed by 3 bases and J by 7 bases, 7 bases remained unmatched. The CDR3 sequence is 16 residues long. CDR3 residues: CASSPRLAGGMNEQFF. Written as DNA, the CDR3 is TGTGCCAGCTCACCTCGCCTAGCGGGAGGGATGAATGAGCAGTTCTTC.

The J gene is TRBJ2-5, the V gene TRBV23-1; 7 positions match TRBD1. TRBV23-1 is classed as an ORF, of uncertain function. The junction had 3 bases not matched to a gene; V was cut back by 2 bases and J by 3 bases. CDR3 length: 14 residues. CDR3 nucleotide sequence: TGCGCCAGCAGTCAAAGGGACAGAGAAGAGACCCAGTACTTC. Translation: CASSQRDREETQYF.

This clone was observed a few times. The genes are TRBV6-6 and TRBJ1-1, with 7 bases identical to TRBD1. CDR1 and CDR2 (germline): MNHNY, SVGAGI (reference sequence). The CDR3 sequence is 14 residues long. V shed 7 bases, J shed 2 bases, and the junction held 7 bases outside the gene matches. Here the CDR3 DNA reads TGTGCCAGCATTCTAGGGACAGCCAACACTGAAGCTTTCTTT. Translated, it gives CASILGTANTEAFF.

The gene calls are TRBV27 and TRBJ2-3; 8 bases are shared with TRBD1. Per germline, CDR1 MNHEY and CDR2 SMNVEV (reference sequence). The V gene end was trimmed by 7 bases and the J gene end by 2 bases; junction bases not matched to a gene: 5. This CDR3 is 14 amino acids long. The CDR3 sequence is CASTMGQATDTQYF. CDR3 in DNA: TGTGCCAGCACCATGGGACAGGCCACAGATACGCAGTATTTT.

The chain combines TRBV11-1 with TRBJ2-5, with TRBD2 identical over 7 bases. Unmatched junction bases numbered 3, after V lost 5 bases and J lost 3 bases. Germline loops: CDR1 SGHAT, CDR2 FQDESV (reference sequence). This CDR3 spans 13 amino acids. Written as DNA, the CDR3 is TGTGCCAGCAGCCTGCGGGGGAAAGAGACCCAGTACTTC. This sequence encodes CASSLRGKETQYF.

The CDR3 DNA reads TGTGCCAGTAGTAAGGGACAGGGATTGGAGCAGTACTTC. It encodes CASSKGQGLEQYF. The J gene is TRBJ2-7, the V gene TRBV19, with 9 nucleotides matching TRBD1. The CDR3 contains 13 residues. Germline loops: CDR1 LNHDA, CDR2 SQIVND (reference sequence). V was clipped by 4 bases and J by 7 bases; unmatched bases: 5.

The chain couples TRBV2 to TRBJ2-7, with D possibly being TRBD1 (6 bases). The CDR3 covers 15 residues. V lost 3 bases and J 0 bases, leaving 12 bases between the germline ends. Germline CDR1 and CDR2: SNHLY and FYNNEI. The CDR3 spells CASSDSSDSSYEQYF. The CDR3 DNA reads as TGTGCCAGCAGTGATTCCTCGGACAGCTCCTACGAGCAGTACTTC.

This sequence joins TRBV5-1 and TRBJ1-1; 7 bases agree with TRBD1. Trimming cost V 4 bases and J 4 bases; bases outside gene matches: 7. The germline V gene encodes CDR1 SGHRS and CDR2 YFSETQ. There are 14 residues in the CDR3. The CDR3 region is CASSADRAATEAFF. CDR3 bases: TGCGCCAGCAGCGCTGACAGGGCGGCCACTGAAGCTTTCTTT.

This rearrangement joins TRBV19 to TRBJ2-1; tentative D call: TRBD1 (7 bases). The length of the CDR3 is 15 residues. The ends were cut back, 3 bases at V and 7 bases at J, with 16 bases in the middle. The germline gives CDR1 LNHDA, CDR2 SQIVND (reference sequence). CDR3 DNA: TGTGCCAGTAGTATTTTTGCGGCAGGGGGGAATGAGCAGTTCTTC. Translation: CASSIFAAGGNEQFF. The whole variable domain, remainder taken from reference TRBV19 and TRBJ2-1, is DGGITQSPKYLFRKEGQNVTLSCEQNLNHDAMYWYRQDPGQGLRLIYYSQIVNDFQKGDIAEGYSVSREKKESFPLTVTSAQKNPTAFYLCASSIFAAGGNEQFFGPGTRLTVL.